The present T cell receptor beta chain was sequenced within a study of blood T cells in healthy people across ages. For the study at large: About one barcoded TCR beta cDNA was captured per two T cells.

In germline, CDR1 is LGHDT, CDR2 YNNKEL (reference sequence). This CDR3 contains 14 residues. Trimming took 4 bases from V and 5 from J, leaving 9 bases between them. Sample-barcoded 5' priming and a J-beta primer mix drove a second PCR of about 6 to 12 cycles. Researchers report that a template-switch adaptor with 12 random nucleotides tagged each cDNA molecule. At least 2.5 million CDR3-containing paired-end reads were obtained per sample. TCRdb reanalysed the 5' RACE reads using MiXCR and keeps one entry per CDR3 protein. The sample has roughly 860,000 distinct CDR3 sequences; approximately 65% are singletons.

V usage is TRBV3-1 and J usage is TRBJ1-6; D gene unclear. The TCR comes from a man younger than 40 in good health. The sample was blood. The CDR3 sequence is CASSLDINNSPLHF. Written as DNA, the CDR3 is TGTGCCAGCAGCCTCGACATTAATAATTCACCCCTCCACTTT.